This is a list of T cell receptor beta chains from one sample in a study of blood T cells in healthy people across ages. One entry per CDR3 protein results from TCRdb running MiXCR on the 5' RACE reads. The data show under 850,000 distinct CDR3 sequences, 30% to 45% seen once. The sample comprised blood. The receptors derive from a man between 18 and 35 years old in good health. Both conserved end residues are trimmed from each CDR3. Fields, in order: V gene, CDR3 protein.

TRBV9	ASSTKTGVNTEAF
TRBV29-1	STEGQGRTDTQY
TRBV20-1	SARGRGPHLPYEQY
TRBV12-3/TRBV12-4	ASRGGAKRNQPQH
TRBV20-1	SARDLTRDSYGYT
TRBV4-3	ASSLQIGGTPLH
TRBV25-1	ASSESDRRGLGNTIY
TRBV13	ASSLLAGGHDEQY
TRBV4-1	ASSQVIRDRGPVGYGYT
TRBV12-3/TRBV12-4	ASSLGVSGQGPAF
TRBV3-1	ASSRQGRTYNEQY
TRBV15	ATSRDRHNSPLH
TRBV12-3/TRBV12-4	ADSAWSPLAVSSYEQY
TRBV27	TSSAYKGSSYEQY
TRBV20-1	SALDERGSTDTQY
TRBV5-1	ASSLEGTRYEQF
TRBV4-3	ASSQVYGRDRGSYNEQF
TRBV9	ASSVGVGGPGNEQY
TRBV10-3	AISSRGTTTDTQY
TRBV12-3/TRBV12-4	ASSFWTGGGETQY
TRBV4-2	ASSQGTESNEQY
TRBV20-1	SARFDQGNQPQH
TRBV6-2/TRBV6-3	ASSGRRQGVYEQY
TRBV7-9	ASSHNLGGHEKLF
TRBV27	ASSFGTSGREAQY
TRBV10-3	AISETETDLDGYT
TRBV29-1	SVERGSTETQY
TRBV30	AWSVDRDNYGYT
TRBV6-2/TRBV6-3	ASGGLPNEQF
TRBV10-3	AISESGGSNTEAF
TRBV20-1	SASTGTPEGYT
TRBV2	ASGQYTEAF
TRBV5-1	ASSLAAGGFGSEQF
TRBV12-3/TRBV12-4	ASSLVGTTEAF
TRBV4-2	ASSQGGVTYNEQF
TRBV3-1	ASSQVSGGNTGELF
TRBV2	ASSQGVSGNTIY
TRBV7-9	ASSLDFREQY
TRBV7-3	ASSANPGQAETQY
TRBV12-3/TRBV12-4	ASMTSGGKEQY